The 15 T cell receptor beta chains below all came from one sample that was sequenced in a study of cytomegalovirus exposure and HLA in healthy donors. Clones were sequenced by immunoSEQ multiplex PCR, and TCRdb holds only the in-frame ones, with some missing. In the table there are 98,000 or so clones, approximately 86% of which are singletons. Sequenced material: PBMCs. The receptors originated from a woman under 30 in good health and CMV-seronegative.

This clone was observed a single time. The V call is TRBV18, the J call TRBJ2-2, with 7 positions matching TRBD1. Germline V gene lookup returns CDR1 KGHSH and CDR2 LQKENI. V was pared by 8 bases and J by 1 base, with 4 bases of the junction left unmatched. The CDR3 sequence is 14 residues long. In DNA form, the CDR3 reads TGTGCCAGCACTGGACAGGAGAACACCGGGGAGCTGTTTTTT. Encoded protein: CASTGQENTGELFF.

CDR3 DNA sequence: TGTGCCAGCGCCTACAGGGGGCTCGGGGAGACCCAGTACTTC. Protein product: CASAYRGLGETQYF. The V gene is TRBV7-8, the J gene TRBJ2-5; 9 bases align to TRBD1. From germline, CDR1 is SGHVS and CDR2 FQNEAQ. The CDR3 covers 14 residues. V lost 8 bases and J lost 5; bases outside the gene matches: 9.

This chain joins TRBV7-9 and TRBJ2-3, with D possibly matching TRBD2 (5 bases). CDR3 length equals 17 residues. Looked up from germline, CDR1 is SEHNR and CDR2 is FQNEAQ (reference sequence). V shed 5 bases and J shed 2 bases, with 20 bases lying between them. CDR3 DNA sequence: TGTGCCAGCAGCCCTCGGAGGAACGGTGTGTACACAGATACGCAGTATTTT. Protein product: CASSPRRNGVYTDTQYF.

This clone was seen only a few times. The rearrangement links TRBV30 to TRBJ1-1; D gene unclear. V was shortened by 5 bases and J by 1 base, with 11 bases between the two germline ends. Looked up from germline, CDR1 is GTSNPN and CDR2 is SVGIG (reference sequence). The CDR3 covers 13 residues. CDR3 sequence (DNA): TGTGCCTGGTCTTTTAACTCGAACACTGAAGCTTTCTTT. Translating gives CAWSFNSNTEAFF.

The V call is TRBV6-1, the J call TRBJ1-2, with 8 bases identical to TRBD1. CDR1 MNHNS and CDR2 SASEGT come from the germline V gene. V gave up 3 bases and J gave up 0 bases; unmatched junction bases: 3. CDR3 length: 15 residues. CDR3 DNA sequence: TGTGCCAGCAGTGACAGGGGGCGGACTAACTATGGCTACACCTTC. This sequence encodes CASSDRGRTNYGYTF.

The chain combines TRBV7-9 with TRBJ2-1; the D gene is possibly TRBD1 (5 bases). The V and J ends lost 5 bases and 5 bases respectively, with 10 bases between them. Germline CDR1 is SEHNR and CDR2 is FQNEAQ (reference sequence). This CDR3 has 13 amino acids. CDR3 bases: TGTGCCAGCAGCGTGACACAGGACAATGAGCAGTTCTTC. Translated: CASSVTQDNEQFF.

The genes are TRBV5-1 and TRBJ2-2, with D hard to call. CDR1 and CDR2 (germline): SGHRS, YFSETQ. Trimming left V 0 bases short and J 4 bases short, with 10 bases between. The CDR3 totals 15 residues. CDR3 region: CASSLDVGVTGELFF. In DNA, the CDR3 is TGCGCCAGCAGCTTGGACGTCGGTGTCACCGGGGAGCTGTTTTTT.

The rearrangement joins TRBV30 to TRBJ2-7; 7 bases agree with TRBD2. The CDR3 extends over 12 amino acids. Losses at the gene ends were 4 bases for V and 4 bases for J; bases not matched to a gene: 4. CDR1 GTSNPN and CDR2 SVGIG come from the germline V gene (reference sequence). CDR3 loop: CAWNGEGYEQYF. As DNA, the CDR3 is TGTGCCTGGAATGGGGAGGGGTACGAGCAGTACTTC.

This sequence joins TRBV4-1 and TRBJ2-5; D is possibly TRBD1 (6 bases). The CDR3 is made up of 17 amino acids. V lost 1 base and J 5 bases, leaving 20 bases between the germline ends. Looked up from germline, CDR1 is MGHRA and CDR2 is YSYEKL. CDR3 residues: CASSQGANWGRGETQYF. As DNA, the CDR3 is TGCGCCAGCAGCCAAGGGGCGAATTGGGGCAGGGGTGAGACCCAGTACTTC.

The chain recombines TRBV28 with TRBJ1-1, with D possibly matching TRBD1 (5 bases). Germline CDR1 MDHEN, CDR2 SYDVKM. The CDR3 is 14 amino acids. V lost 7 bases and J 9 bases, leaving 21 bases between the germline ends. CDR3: CASTPRAGSQKAFF. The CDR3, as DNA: TGTGCCAGCACCCCCCGGGCAGGGTCACAGAAAGCTTTCTTT.

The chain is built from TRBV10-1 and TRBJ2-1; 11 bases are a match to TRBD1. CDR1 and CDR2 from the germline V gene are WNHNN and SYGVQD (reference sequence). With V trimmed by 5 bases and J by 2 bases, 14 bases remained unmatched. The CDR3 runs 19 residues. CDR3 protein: CASSPGTGGFPLTYNEQFF. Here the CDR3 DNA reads TGCGCCAGCAGTCCCGGGACAGGGGGGTTTCCCTTAACCTACAATGAGCAGTTCTTC.

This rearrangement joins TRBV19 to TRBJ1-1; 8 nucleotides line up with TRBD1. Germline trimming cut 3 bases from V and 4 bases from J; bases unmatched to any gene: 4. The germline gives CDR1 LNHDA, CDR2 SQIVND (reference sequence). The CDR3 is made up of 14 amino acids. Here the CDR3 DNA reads TGTGCCAGTAGTATCGGACAGGGTAGCACTGAAGCTTTCTTT. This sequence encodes CASSIGQGSTEAFF.

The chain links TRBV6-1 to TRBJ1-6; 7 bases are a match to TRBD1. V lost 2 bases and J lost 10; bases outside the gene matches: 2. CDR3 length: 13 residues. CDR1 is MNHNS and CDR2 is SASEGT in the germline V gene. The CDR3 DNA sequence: TGTGCCAGCAGTGAACTAGGGGGCTCACCCCTCCACTTT. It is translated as CASSELGGSPLHF.

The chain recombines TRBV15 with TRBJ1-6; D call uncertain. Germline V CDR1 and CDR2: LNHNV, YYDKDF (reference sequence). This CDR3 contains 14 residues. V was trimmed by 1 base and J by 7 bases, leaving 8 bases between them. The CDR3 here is CATSRARSNSPLHF. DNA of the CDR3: TGTGCCACCAGCAGAGCCCGTAGCAATTCACCCCTCCACTTT.

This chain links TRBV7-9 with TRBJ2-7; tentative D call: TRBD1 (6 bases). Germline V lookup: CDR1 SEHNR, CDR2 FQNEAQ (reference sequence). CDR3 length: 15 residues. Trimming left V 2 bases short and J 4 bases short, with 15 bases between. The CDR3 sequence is CASSLPTGPSYEQYF. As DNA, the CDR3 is TGTGCCAGCAGCTTACCGACAGGACCCTCTTACGAGCAGTACTTC.